This is a list of T cell receptor beta chains from one sample in a study of cytomegalovirus exposure and HLA in healthy donors. TCRdb's copy holds only in-frame clones and misses some; the assay was immunoSEQ multiplex PCR. The sample has approximately 100,000 clones, 60% to 85% seen once. The sequenced sample was PBMCs. The source of these receptors is a female donor in good health and CMV-seropositive. The CDR3 runs from the conserved cysteine through the conserved F or W. A D gene is named only where the DNA matches it firmly. Part of the rows lack a size; the others show once, few, many or a class for expanded clones.

clone_size j_call v_call d_call cdr3_length cdr3_nt cdr3_aa
NA TRBJ2-3 TRBV5-1 NA 15 TGCGCCAGCAGCCGAAACATATACCTCACAGATACGCAGTATTTT CASSRNIYLTDTQYF
NA TRBJ1-3 TRBV28 TRBD1 18 TGTGCCAGCAGTTTTTGGACAGGGGGCTGGGGCTCTGGAAACACCATATATTTT CASSFWTGGWGSGNTIYF
NA TRBJ2-1 TRBV28 TRBD2 16 TGTGCCAGCAGTTTAGATTTTAGCGGGGGACACACTGAGCAGTTCTTC CASSLDFSGGHTEQFF
NA TRBJ2-5 TRBV19 TRBD2 16 TGTGCCAGTAGTACGCGGACTAGCGGGGGGCAAGAGACCCAGTACTTC CASSTRTSGGQETQYF
few TRBJ2-2 TRBV18 TRBD2 15 TGTGCCAGCCACCCGCGCACTAGCGGGCCCGGGGAGCTGTTTTTT CASHPRTSGPGELFF
NA TRBJ2-2 TRBV6-1 NA 14 TGTGCCAGCAGTGAAGTCCTCGGTCCCGGGGAGCTGTTTTTT CASSEVLGPGELFF
few TRBJ1-5 TRBV28 NA 16 TGTGCCAGCAGTTTAAATCCCCTGGACATTAATCAGCCCCAGCATTTT CASSLNPLDINQPQHF
NA TRBJ2-4 TRBV27 NA 13 TGTGCCAGCAGTTCGCGGGGAAGGGACATTCAGTACTTC CASSSRGRDIQYF
NA TRBJ1-4 TRBV14 NA 14 TGTGCCAGCAGCCTACGAACAGGGCGTGAAAAACTGTTTTTT CASSLRTGREKLFF
NA TRBJ2-1 TRBV4-2 NA 15 TGTGCCAGCAGCCAAGTTGGTAGCTCCTACAATGAGCAGTTCTTC CASSQVGSSYNEQFF
few TRBJ1-4 TRBV5-1 TRBD1 15 TGCGCCAGCAGCTTGGAAGGGACAGACTATGAAAAACTGTTTTTT CASSLEGTDYEKLFF
NA TRBJ1-2 TRBV21-1 NA 14 TGTGCCAGCAGCATTCCGGGAGGAACCTATGGCTACACCTTC CASSIPGGTYGYTF
NA TRBJ2-5 TRBV5-1 NA 16 TGCGCCAGCAGCCAACCGACTAGAAGGGAGAGGAAGACCCAGTACTTC CASSQPTRRERKTQYF
few TRBJ1-2 TRBV18 NA 14 TGTGCCAGCTCACCACTCCCGCAGGGTGGAGGCTACACCTTC CASSPLPQGGGYTF
NA TRBJ2-1 TRBV5-5 TRBD2 18 TGTGCCAGCAGCTTGGACCCGGGACTACCAAGCTCCTACAATGAGCAGTTCTTC CASSLDPGLPSSYNEQFF
NA TRBJ1-1 TRBV19 NA 15 TGTGCCAGTAGTATATCCCCGAACATGAACACTGAAGCTTTCTTT CASSISPNMNTEAFF
medium-sized TRBJ1-1 TRBV7-9 NA 10 TGTGCCAGCAGCTCTACTGAAGCTTTCTTT CASSSTEAFF
NA TRBJ2-2 TRBV7-2 TRBD2 15 TGTGCCATCCATACTAGCGGGGCTAACACCGGGGAGCTGTTTTTT CAIHTSGANTGELFF
NA TRBJ2-2 TRBV15 TRBD1 17 TGTGCCACCAGCTGGGACAGGGGAGTTCGGAACACCGGGGAGCTGTTTTTT CATSWDRGVRNTGELFF
NA TRBJ2-5 TRBV5-1 NA 11 TGCGCCAGCAGTCGGCAAGAGACCCAGTACTTC CASSRQETQYF
NA TRBJ2-2 TRBV27 TRBD2 20 TGTGCCAGCAGTCACACCCTTGGGAATACTAGCGGTTCGAACACCGGGGAGCTGTTTTTT CASSHTLGNTSGSNTGELFF
NA TRBJ1-2 TRBV18 TRBD1 14 TGTGCCAGCTCACTCCAGGGGGCGAACTATGGCTACACCTTC CASSLQGANYGYTF